This entry lists 8 T cell receptor beta chains sequenced from one sample in a study of CD8 T cells in ankylosing spondylitis. TCRdb processed the 5' RACE reads anew with MiXCR; each CDR3 protein has one entry. The sample records some 90,000 distinct CDR3 sequences, more than 25% being singletons. The specimen was blood, either unsorted or a sorted T cell fraction (not recorded which). The receptors were gathered from a male donor with ankylosing spondylitis or in good health (not recorded which).

This clonotype showed up just a few times. The chain combines TRBV20-1 with TRBJ2-7, with D unclear. Germline V gene lookup returns CDR1 DFQATT and CDR2 SNEGSKA (reference sequence). CDR3 length equals 15 residues. The V end lost 1 base, the J end lost 2 bases, and 15 bases lay between the germline ends. The CDR3 is CSARAPSTATYEQYF. CDR3 coding DNA: TGCAGTGCTAGAGCTCCTTCTACGGCGACCTACGAGCAGTACTTC.

V gene TRBV20-1 combines with J gene TRBJ1-5; D unclear. The CDR3 has 13 amino acids. CDR1 and CDR2 from the germline V gene are DFQATT and SNEGSKA (reference sequence). The V end lost 6 bases, the J end lost 7 bases, and 16 bases lay between the germline ends. The CDR3 DNA reads TGCAGTGCGAGTAAGGCCCCAAGGCAGCCCCAGCATTTT. Its protein product is CSASKAPRQPQHF.

The CDR3 nucleotides are TGTGCCAGCAGCCAGATCCAGGGCAATGAGCAGTTCTTC. This encodes CASSQIQGNEQFF. The genes are TRBV14 and TRBJ2-1; D is perhaps TRBD1 (5 bases). Germline-derived CDR1 and CDR2 are SGHDN and FVKESK. Trimming took off 3 bases at V and 6 bases at J, with 9 bases between the two ends. The CDR3 consists of 13 residues.

The chain uses TRBV28 and TRBJ1-4, with 7 nucleotides matching TRBD1. After removal of 2 bases from V and 8 bases from J, the junction contained 8 bases not matched to a gene. This CDR3 contains 15 residues. Germline CDR1 reads MDHEN; CDR2 reads SYDVKM. DNA for the CDR3: TGTGCCAGCAGTTTACTGCGAGGCAGGGGGGAAAAACTGTTTTTT. This gives the protein CASSLLRGRGEKLFF.

The chain has TRBV5-6 and TRBJ2-3; D possibly uses TRBD1 or TRBD2 (5 bases each). This CDR3 has 20 amino acids. CDR1 SGHDT and CDR2 YYEEEE come from the germline V gene. Trimming shortened V by 3 bases and J by 1 base, and 27 bases separated the two germline ends. In DNA form, the CDR3 reads TGTGCCAGCAGCTCTAGGGGAGTTCGGCCCGGCTCTAGACGCACAGATACGCAGTATTTT. This sequence encodes CASSSRGVRPGSRRTDTQYF.

The rearrangement uses TRBV20-1 and TRBJ2-1; the match to TRBD2 covers 9 bases. The CDR3 is 17 residues long. V shed 4 bases and J 6 bases; nucleotides not matched to a gene: 16. Per the germline V gene, CDR1 is DFQATT and CDR2 is SNEGSKA (reference sequence). The CDR3 coding sequence is TGCAGTGCTACAATGATTAGCGGGAGCGTCTGGGGCAATGAGCAGTTCTTC. This sequence encodes CSATMISGSVWGNEQFF.

The V gene is TRBV5-5, the J gene TRBJ2-1; TRBD1 aligns across 9 bases. The CDR3 is made up of 16 amino acids. Germline V CDR1 and CDR2: SGHKS, YYEKEE (reference sequence). V gave up 4 bases and J gave up 9 bases; unmatched junction bases: 14. CDR3 residues: CASSQQMGQGSGEQFF. The CDR3 nucleotides read TGTGCCAGCAGCCAGCAGATGGGACAGGGTTCCGGTGAGCAGTTCTTC.

The chain joins TRBV18 to TRBJ1-3; D call uncertain. CDR3 length: 14 amino acids. V lost 2 bases and J 4 bases, leaving 9 bases between the germline ends. Germline assignment: CDR1 KGHSH and CDR2 LQKENI. CDR3 DNA sequence: TGTGCCAGCTCACCAGGAGCACTAGGAAACACCATATATTTT. Translated, it gives CASSPGALGNTIYF.